Below, 25 T cell receptor beta chains from the same sample are listed, as sequenced in a study. TCRdb ran MiXCR on the RT-PCR reads and lists one entry per CDR3 protein. The data contain about 680,000 distinct CDR3 sequences, more than 13% of them singletons. Source material: memory CD4+ T cells from blood. The receptors here all came from a female donor in good health, serving as a healthy control.

This chain uses TRBV5-1 with TRBJ1-1; 8 bases line up with TRBD1. The length of the CDR3 is 20 residues. Germline CDR1 reads SGHRS; CDR2 reads YFSETQ. V lost 4 bases to trimming and J lost 0 bases; unmatched junction nucleotides: 20. CDR3 residues: CASSHLPRTGRNLMNTEAFF. The CDR3 region has the DNA TGCGCCAGCAGCCATCTACCCCGGACAGGGAGGAACCTCATGAACACTGAAGCTTTCTTT.

The chain is built from TRBV20-1 and TRBJ2-3; 7 nucleotides agree with TRBD2. Germline loops: CDR1 DFQATT, CDR2 SNEGSKA (reference sequence). The CDR3 runs to 16 residues. Trimming removed 1 base from V and 2 bases from J; junction bases left unmatched: 9. The CDR3 DNA sequence: TGCAGTGCTAGAGGAGTTCCAAGCGGGGCCACAGATACGCAGTATTTT. Residues: CSARGVPSGATDTQYF.

The chain joins TRBV30 to TRBJ2-5; 9 bases agree with TRBD2. The CDR3 is made up of 12 amino acids. CDR1 and CDR2 from the germline V gene are GTSNPN and SVGIG (reference sequence). V was clipped by 5 bases and J by 7 bases; unmatched bases: 5. The CDR3 spells CAWGLAYGTQYF. The DNA for the CDR3 is TGTGCCTGGGGACTAGCGTATGGGACCCAGTACTTC.

This clonotype was observed a few times. The V call is TRBV7-8, the J call TRBJ1-2; 9 nucleotides match TRBD1. Germline V gene lookup returns CDR1 SGHVS and CDR2 FQNEAQ. The V and J ends lost 4 bases and 6 bases, in that order; junction bases with no gene match: 6. CDR3 length: 14 amino acids. The DNA of the CDR3 is TGTGCCAGCAGCTCAGACAGGGGGATGGATGGCTACACCTTC. It yields the protein CASSSDRGMDGYTF.

The CDR3 here is CSPTGGAGTEAFF. CDR3 nucleotide sequence: TGCAGTCCTACAGGGGGCGCAGGGACTGAAGCTTTCTTT. V is TRBV20-1 and J is TRBJ1-1, with 9 positions matching TRBD1. Per the germline V gene, CDR1 is DFQATT and CDR2 is SNEGSKA (reference sequence). The CDR3 runs 13 residues. Trimming removed 8 bases from V and 5 bases from J; junction bases left unmatched: 9.

The V and J genes are TRBV12-3 or TRBV12-4 and TRBJ1-5; D might be TRBD1 (6 bases). The CDR3 sequence is 17 residues long. The V end was cut by 5 bases, the J end by 0 bases, with 17 bases between. The CDR3 sequence is CASSPGGAGNSNQPQHF. The CDR3, as DNA: TGTGCCAGCAGTCCCGGGGGGGCAGGCAATAGCAATCAGCCCCAGCATTTT.

The chain links TRBV20-1 to TRBJ2-5; D perhaps matches TRBD2 (6 bases). V lost 6 bases to trimming and J lost 7 bases, with 12 bases between them. The CDR3 consists of 11 residues. From germline, CDR1 is DFQATT and CDR2 SNEGSKA (reference sequence). In nucleotides, the CDR3 is TGCAGTGCGGGCGAAGCGGGGACCCAGTACTTC. Protein: CSAGEAGTQYF.

The V gene is TRBV6-5, the J gene TRBJ1-1; 7 bases line up with TRBD1. The ends lost 8 bases at V and 0 bases at J; junction bases unmatched: 9. The CDR3 is made up of 15 amino acids. In germline, CDR1 is MNHEY, CDR2 SVGAGI. As DNA, the CDR3 is TGTGCCAGCTCCAACTCCGGGACAGTGAACACTGAAGCTTTCTTT. It yields the protein CASSNSGTVNTEAFF.

This clonotype was observed many times. The genes are TRBV20-1 and TRBJ1-5, with D perhaps matching TRBD1 (5 bases). Trimming left V 1 base short and J 6 bases short, with 13 bases between. Germline CDR1 DFQATT, CDR2 SNEGSKA (reference sequence). This CDR3 comprises 14 residues. This CDR3 is CSARAQGDAQPQHF. For the CDR3, the DNA is TGCAGTGCTAGAGCTCAGGGCGACGCTCAGCCCCAGCATTTT.

This clonotype was observed a few times. The chain links TRBV5-1 to TRBJ2-3; D uncertain. The CDR3 is 14 residues long. Trimming cost V 6 bases and J 1 base, with 12 bases left between them. From germline, CDR1 is SGHRS and CDR2 YFSETQ. This CDR3 is CASTETGGTDTQYF. In DNA, the CDR3 is TGCGCCAGCACCGAAACGGGCGGCACAGATACGCAGTATTTT.

The genes are TRBV20-1 and TRBJ2-2, with 7 bases aligning to TRBD2. Trimming cost V 4 bases and J 6 bases; bases outside gene matches: 2. The CDR3 runs to 12 residues. CDR1 is DFQATT and CDR2 is SNEGSKA in the germline V gene (reference sequence). In nucleotides, the CDR3 is TGCAGTGCTAAACGGGGGGCCGGGGAGCTGTTTTTT. Translated, it gives CSAKRGAGELFF.

The gene calls are TRBV20-1 and TRBJ2-7; 8 bases match TRBD1. Germline V gene data show CDR1 as DFQATT and CDR2 as SNEGSKA (reference sequence). CDR3 length equals 15 residues. V shed 0 bases and J 3 bases; nucleotides not matched to a gene: 7. The CDR3 is CSARDGSRGLYEQYF. DNA for the CDR3: TGCAGTGCTAGAGATGGATCCAGGGGGCTCTACGAGCAGTACTTC.

This clonotype was seen a handful of times. The chain has TRBV20-1 and TRBJ2-1; D is perhaps TRBD1 or TRBD2 (5 bases each). This CDR3 spans 11 amino acids. The V and J ends lost 5 bases and 9 bases respectively, with 11 bases between them. The germline CDR1 and CDR2 sequences are DFQATT and SNEGSKA (reference sequence). This chain's CDR3 is CSAARDLEQFF. In DNA, the CDR3 is TGCAGTGCTGCTAGGGACCTTGAGCAGTTCTTC.

J is TRBJ1-6 and V is TRBV20-1; D ambiguous. V dropped 0 bases and J dropped 8 bases, with 8 bases sitting between them. The CDR3 length is 13 residues. Per the germline V gene, CDR1 is DFQATT and CDR2 is SNEGSKA (reference sequence). The CDR3 spells CSARDWADSPLHF. CDR3 sequence (DNA): TGCAGTGCTAGAGATTGGGCCGATTCACCCCTCCACTTT.

V and J are TRBV20-1 and TRBJ1-1, with TRBD1 matching 8 bases. There are 15 residues in the CDR3. V shed 6 bases, J shed 0 bases, and the junction held 9 bases outside the gene matches. Germline assignment: CDR1 DFQATT and CDR2 SNEGSKA (reference sequence). The CDR3 region is CSAPHRGILNTEAFF. In DNA form, the CDR3 reads TGCAGTGCACCGCACAGGGGGATCTTGAACACTGAAGCTTTCTTT.

The chain combines TRBV20-1 with TRBJ2-2, with TRBD2 matching 9 bases. The CDR3 extends over 16 amino acids. The junction had 4 bases not matched to a gene; V was cut back by 2 bases and J by 0 bases. Germline CDR1 DFQATT, CDR2 SNEGSKA (reference sequence). The CDR3 region is CSARLAGSSNTGELFF. As DNA, the CDR3 is TGCAGTGCTAGACTAGCGGGATCTTCGAACACCGGGGAGCTGTTTTTT.

This clonotype was recorded a few times. The V call is TRBV6-5, the J call TRBJ2-7; 12 bases are a match to TRBD2. This CDR3 comprises 18 residues. Germline lookup yields CDR1 MNHEY and CDR2 SVGAGI. With V trimmed by 6 bases and J by 0 bases, 12 bases remained unmatched. Here the CDR3 reads CASRLRTSGVSFSYEQYF. The CDR3 nucleotides read TGTGCCAGCAGACTCCGGACTAGCGGGGTCTCTTTCTCCTACGAGCAGTACTTC.

This clonotype was picked up a small number of times. This chain links TRBV18 with TRBJ1-6; D is uncertain. V was trimmed by 3 bases and J by 10 bases, leaving 13 bases between them. Per germline, CDR1 KGHSH and CDR2 LQKENI. This CDR3 region has 14 residues. CDR3 protein: CASSPDRQPSPLHF. The CDR3 DNA reads TGTGCCAGCTCACCGGACCGGCAGCCATCACCCCTCCACTTT. The whole variable domain, remainder taken from reference TRBV18 and TRBJ1-6, is NAGVMQNPRHLVRRRGQEARLRCSPMKGHSHVYWYRQLPEEGLKFMVYLQKENIIDESGMPKERFSAEFPKEGPSILRIQQVVRGDSAAYFCASSPDRQPSPLHFGNGTRLTVT.

The genes are TRBV5-4 and TRBJ2-1, with D possibly being TRBD2 (5 bases). The V end lost 6 bases, the J end lost 4 bases, and 14 bases lay between the germline ends. This CDR3 region has 14 residues. CDR1 is SGHNT, CDR2 YYREEE, per germline (reference sequence). CDR3 protein: CASTTRAAYNEQFF. Written as DNA, the CDR3 is TGTGCCAGCACCACTAGGGCAGCTTACAATGAGCAGTTCTTC.

In this sample, this clonotype turned up a few times. The junction departs from germline at one end; a sequencing error may be responsible. The V gene is TRBV3-1, the J gene TRBJ2-1; TRBD2 agrees at 9 bases. CDR1 is LGHDT, CDR2 YNNKEL, per germline (reference sequence). The CDR3 covers 13 residues. As DNA, the CDR3 is TGTGCCAGCAGCCAAGACCACGGGCGGGAGGGACACTTC. Protein sequence: CASSQDHGREGHF.

Points on this clonotype: A much larger clone differs by one base, so this may be a read error. The CDR3 protein is CASRTAGQETQYF. The DNA of the CDR3 is TGTGCCAGCAGGACAGCGGGGCAAGAGACCCAGTACTTC. The V call is TRBV7-2, the J call TRBJ2-5, with 7 positions matching TRBD2. Germline lookup yields CDR1 SGHTA and CDR2 FQGNSA. This CDR3 region has 13 residues. V shed 6 bases, J shed 2 bases, and the junction held 3 bases outside the gene matches.

As for this clonotype: A much bigger clone sits one base away, suggesting this may be a read error. V usage is TRBV20-1 and J usage is TRBJ2-1; no clear D gene. The CDR3 has 13 residues. Trimming shortened V by 0 bases and J by 4 bases, and 7 bases separated the two germline ends. Germline lookup yields CDR1 DFQATT and CDR2 SNEGSKA (reference sequence). CDR3 nucleotide sequence: TGCAGTGCTAGAGATACAGCTTACAATGAGCAGTTCTTC. The encoded protein is CSARDTAYNEQFF.

In its sample, this clonotype was seen a few times. The genes are TRBV15 and TRBJ2-3, with 9 bases fitting TRBD2. J was trimmed by 4 bases and V by 2 bases; bases with no gene match: 7. The CDR3 is 16 residues long. Germline V gene sequence: CDR1 LNHNV, CDR2 YYDKDF (reference sequence). The CDR3 nucleotides are TGTGCCACCAGCAGATTCAATAGCGGGGGCGCAGATACGCAGTATTTT. This sequence encodes CATSRFNSGGADTQYF.

The genes are TRBV20-1 and TRBJ1-5; no clear D. Trimming took 6 bases from V and 2 from J, leaving 11 bases between them. This CDR3 spans 13 amino acids. Germline V gene data show CDR1 as DFQATT and CDR2 as SNEGSKA (reference sequence). In DNA form, the CDR3 reads TGCAGTGCACCAAGGGAGGGCAATCAGCCCCAGCATTTT. Encoded protein: CSAPREGNQPQHF.

The table lists this clonotype with a few counts. The chain links TRBV5-1 to TRBJ2-3, with D perhaps given as TRBD1 or TRBD2 (5 bases each). Germline-derived CDR1 and CDR2 are SGHRS and YFSETQ. The CDR3 runs to 14 residues. V lost 4 bases, J lost 3 bases, and 12 bases lay in between. The CDR3 nucleotides read TGCGCCAGCAGCGGGGGAGCTATGACAGATACGCAGTATTTT. Its translation is CASSGGAMTDTQYF.